Following are 7 T cell receptor beta chains from one sample sequenced in a study of shared clonotypes between healthy human individuals. Libraries were prepared by immunoSEQ multiplex PCR; TCRdb keeps only in-frame clonotypes and omits some of them. The sample lists roughly 490,000 clones; around 78% were seen once. The sequencing input was PBMCs. The receptors shown here come from a woman aged 35 to 49 in good health. Some clones in this sample may be carry-over from other donors' samples.

The chain links TRBV27 to TRBJ1-1; D call uncertain. This CDR3 comprises 14 residues. Trimming pared 5 bases from V and 3 bases from J, leaving 13 bases between. CDR1 is MNHEY, CDR2 SMNVEV, per germline (reference sequence). CDR3 sequence reads: CASSPRFKDTEAFF. The CDR3 nucleotides read TGTGCCAGCAGTCCCCGATTCAAGGACACTGAAGCTTTCTTT.

This rearrangement joins TRBV6-5 to TRBJ2-7; D gene unclear. Germline values: CDR1 MNHEY, CDR2 SVGAGI. V lost 5 bases and J lost 7, with 15 bases in between. There are 13 residues in the CDR3. The CDR3 DNA is TGTGCCAGCAGTGACCTCTGGCGAGGAGAGCAGTACTTC. This sequence encodes CASSDLWRGEQYF.

This clone appeared a few times. The chain joins TRBV19 to TRBJ2-1; D unclear. The CDR3 is 13 amino acids. V dropped 4 bases and J dropped 3 bases, with 7 bases sitting between them. CDR1 and CDR2 (germline): LNHDA, SQIVND (reference sequence). The chain's CDR3 is CASSNYVYNEQFF. For the CDR3, the DNA is TGTGCCAGTAGTAACTACGTCTACAATGAGCAGTTCTTC.

This rearrangement joins TRBV18 to TRBJ2-7, with D perhaps matching TRBD1 or TRBD2 (5 bases each). The V gene's germline CDR1 is KGHSH and CDR2 LQKENI. CDR3 length: 12 residues. V dropped 4 bases and J dropped 6 bases, with 10 bases sitting between them. CDR3 sequence reads: CASSQGPGEQYF. The DNA of the CDR3 is TGTGCCAGCTCACAGGGACCCGGCGAGCAGTACTTC.

This clone was seen only once. A read error may be the cause here, since a much bigger clone is one base away. The J gene is TRBJ1-5, the V gene TRBV5-1; no definite D call. There are 15 residues in the CDR3. Germline V CDR1 and CDR2: SGHRS, YFSETQ. V lost 0 bases to trimming and J lost 5 bases, with 12 bases between them. Here the CDR3 reads CASSLDVEPHQPQHF. The CDR3 bases are TGCGCCAGCAGCTTGGATGTGGAGCCTCATCAGCCCCAGCATTTT.

This clone was counted once. The gene calls are TRBV4-1 and TRBJ2-1; TRBD2 is a possible D gene (5 bases). The CDR3 extends over 14 amino acids. The V gene lost 4 bases and the J gene lost 15 bases, with 22 bases spanning the gap. Germline V gene lookup returns CDR1 MGHRA and CDR2 YSYEKL. The CDR3 loop is CASSPTRPAPHRFF. DNA for the CDR3: TGCGCCAGCAGCCCAACTAGGCCTGCTCCACACAGGTTCTTC.

This clone came up once. The CDR3 region is CASSIGGRTYEQYF. The DNA of the CDR3 is TGTGCCAGCAGTATTGGGGGGAGAACCTACGAGCAGTACTTC. The V and J genes are TRBV11-2 and TRBJ2-7, with D maybe TRBD2 (6 bases). CDR1 and CDR2 (germline): SGHAT, FQNNGV. The ends were cut back, 6 bases at V and 2 bases at J, with 14 bases in the middle. This CDR3 has 14 residues.